Listed here are 32 T cell receptor beta chains from one sample, sequenced in a study of metastatic and nonmetastatic thyroid tumors. TCRdb re-analyzed the PCR reads through MiXCR. The sample has tens of thousands of clones, 14% to 15% seen once. Each patient came to thyroid surgery without any prior treatment (of any kind). The sample was blood. The receptor source for this set is a female donor with papillary thyroid cancer or a benign thyroid nodule (not recorded which). Some clones in this sample may be carry-over from other donors' samples.

At least ten counts were recorded for this clone. This chain joins TRBV3-1 and TRBJ2-1; 14 bases map to TRBD2. This CDR3 has 20 residues. J lost 2 bases, V lost 5 bases, and 14 bases had no gene match. Germline V lookup: CDR1 LGHDT, CDR2 YNNKEL (reference sequence). In DNA, the CDR3 is TGTGCCAGCAGCTCCTTAGGTGGACTAGCGGGGGGAAAAACCTACAATGAGCAGTTCTTC. It translates to CASSSLGGLAGGKTYNEQFF.

This clone was detected many times. V gene TRBV11-2 combines with J gene TRBJ2-3, with D perhaps given as TRBD1 or TRBD2 (7 bases each). V was clipped by 5 bases and J by 3 bases, with 15 bases between them. Per the germline V gene, CDR1 is SGHAT and CDR2 is FQNNGV. The CDR3 covers 15 residues. CDR3 DNA: TGTGCCAGCAGCCCGGCAGGGGGGGCTACAGATACGCAGTATTTT. Encoded protein: CASSPAGGATDTQYF.

V and J are TRBV19 and TRBJ1-2, with D maybe TRBD1 (5 bases). This CDR3 is 14 amino acids long. Trimming pared 7 bases from V and 5 bases from J, leaving 17 bases between. Germline CDR1 and CDR2: LNHDA and SQIVND (reference sequence). In nucleotides, the CDR3 is TGTGCCAGTACTACCTGGGGCAGAGTATATGGCTACACCTTC. It yields the protein CASTTWGRVYGYTF. The whole variable domain, filled in from reference TRBV19 and TRBJ1-2, reads DGGITQSPKYLFRKEGQNVTLSCEQNLNHDAMYWYRQDPGQGLRLIYYSQIVNDFQKGDIAEGYSVSREKKESFPLTVTSAQKNPTAFYLCASTTWGRVYGYTFGSGTRLTVV.

This clone was counted between two and nine times. The rearrangement joins TRBV6-1 to TRBJ1-1; D ambiguous. The CDR3 sequence is 14 residues long. Deletions cut 6 bases from V and 2 bases from J, with 13 bases between. CDR1 and CDR2 (germline): MNHNS, SASEGT. CDR3 bases: TGTGCCAGCAGCAACCGAGTTCCCAACACTGAAGCTTTCTTT. Residues: CASSNRVPNTEAFF.

This clone came up many times. The chain couples TRBV6-1 to TRBJ2-3, with TRBD1 matching over 9 bases. This CDR3 is 15 amino acids long. Germline values: CDR1 MNHNS, CDR2 SASEGT. J lost 2 bases, V lost 6 bases, and 6 bases had no gene match. CDR3 sequence (DNA): TGTGCCAGCAGGCCACGACAGGGGGTCACAGATACGCAGTATTTT. Translating it yields CASRPRQGVTDTQYF.

This clone has at least ten counts. The V call is TRBV5-1, the J call TRBJ2-1; either TRBD1 or TRBD2 may fit D (7 bases each). Germline values: CDR1 SGHRS, CDR2 YFSETQ. Deletions cut 4 bases from V and 4 bases from J, with 18 bases between. The CDR3 is 16 amino acids. The CDR3 loop reads CASSQQGGGVYNEQFF. DNA of the CDR3: TGCGCCAGCAGCCAGCAGGGAGGGGGCGTATACAATGAGCAGTTCTTC.

The chain recombines TRBV9 with TRBJ2-2; unclear D gene. There are 14 residues in the CDR3. The V end lost 0 bases, the J end lost 6 bases, and 9 bases lay between the germline ends. The germline gives CDR1 SGDLS, CDR2 YYNGEE. CDR3 nucleotides: TGTGCCAGCAGCGTAGCTACGCGGTCCGGGGAGCTGTTTTTT. Translating it yields CASSVATRSGELFF. Variable domain in full (rest from reference TRBV9 and TRBJ2-2): DSGVTQTPKHLITATGQRVTLRCSPRSGDLSVYWYQQSLDQGLQFLIQYYNGEERAKGNILERFSAQQFPDLHSELNLSSLELGDSALYFCASSVATRSGELFFGEGSRLTVL.

There are many counts of this clone. The chain uses TRBV28 and TRBJ1-2; TRBD1 matches 8 bases. After removal of 6 bases from V and 7 bases from J, the junction contained 13 bases not matched to a gene. Germline CDR1 and CDR2: MDHEN and SYDVKM. The CDR3 loop spans 15 amino acids. In nucleotides, the CDR3 is TGTGCCAGCAGAGATACGCAGGGGGCAGAAAGTGGCTACACCTTC. Translating it yields CASRDTQGAESGYTF.

Turning to this clone: This may stem from a read error, because a much larger clone lies one nucleotide away. J is TRBJ1-4 and V is TRBV25-1; 8 nucleotides align to TRBD1. Looked up from germline, CDR1 is MGHDK and CDR2 is SYGVNS. The junction had 5 bases not matched to a gene; V was cut back by 4 bases and J by 13 bases. This CDR3 is 12 amino acids long. In nucleotides, the CDR3 is TGTGCCAGCAGTGTACAGGGGGTGCGACTGTTTTTT. Translating it yields CASSVQGVRLFF.

Ten or more counts support this clone. V usage is TRBV2 and J usage is TRBJ1-5, with TRBD1 as a possible D gene (5 bases). V was pared by 1 base and J by 5 bases, with 12 bases between. The CDR3 sequence is 15 residues long. CDR1 and CDR2 (germline): SNHLY, FYNNEI. The CDR3 region is CASSEETGTYQPQHF. The CDR3 region has the DNA TGTGCCAGCAGTGAAGAAACAGGAACCTATCAGCCCCAGCATTTT.

This clone was observed a few times. This may be a read error, as it is one base from a much larger clone. The rearrangement joins TRBV10-2 to TRBJ2-1, with a weak D call TRBD1 (6 bases). The ends were cut back, 5 bases at V and 3 bases at J, with 8 bases in the middle. This CDR3 spans 13 amino acids. From germline, CDR1 is WSHSY and CDR2 SAAADI. CDR3 sequence reads: CASSLDSYNEQFF. For the CDR3, the DNA is TGCGCCAGCAGTTTGGACAGCTACAATGAGCAGTTCTTC.

Comments on this clone: A much more abundant neighbour one base away suggests this may be a read error. The CDR3 loop reads CSSRGGQVLYEQYF. The CDR3 coding sequence is TGCAGTTCTAGAGGGGGACAGGTACTCTACGAGCAGTACTTC. The V gene is TRBV20-1, the J gene TRBJ2-7; 8 bases map to TRBD1. The CDR3 totals 14 residues. Germline V gene sequence: CDR1 DFQATT, CDR2 SNEGSKA (reference sequence).

About this clone itself: A much larger clone lies one base from this, so it may be a read error. This rearrangement joins TRBV3-1 to TRBJ2-5; 8 bases agree with TRBD2. CDR1 and CDR2 from the germline V gene are LGHDT and YNNKEL (reference sequence). The CDR3 runs 17 residues. The junction had 13 bases not matched to a gene; V was cut back by 4 bases and J by 3 bases. Written as DNA, the CDR3 is TGTGCCAGCAGCCTTGGGACTAGAGGGGGGTTTAAAGAGACCCAGTACTTC. Translated, it gives CASSLGTRGGFKETQYF.

This clone was detected ten times or more. The chain has TRBV12-3 or TRBV12-4 and TRBJ1-2; weak D call: TRBD1 (6 bases). V was pared by 6 bases and J by 7 bases, with 12 bases between. This CDR3 is 12 amino acids long. CDR3 residues: CASRLQGLGYTF. The CDR3 DNA is TGTGCCAGCAGACTACAGGGCCTTGGCTACACCTTC.

This clone was seen at least ten times. V and J are TRBV20-1 and TRBJ1-2; tentatively, D is TRBD1 (5 bases). The CDR3 totals 15 residues. Germline V gene lookup returns CDR1 DFQATT and CDR2 SNEGSKA (reference sequence). V shed 5 bases and J shed 5 bases, with 21 bases lying between them. CDR3 sequence (DNA): TGCAGTGCTGGGGGGGTGGAGGGCTGGGGTTATGGCTACACCTTC. Protein: CSAGGVEGWGYGYTF.

This clone was seen many times. The V call is TRBV14, the J call TRBJ1-2; a possible D gene is TRBD1 (6 bases). The CDR3 runs to 15 residues. The V gene's germline CDR1 is SGHDN and CDR2 FVKESK. The V end lost 0 bases, the J end lost 5 bases, and 13 bases lay between the germline ends. This CDR3 is CASSQDRRGTYGYTF. CDR3 in DNA: TGTGCCAGCAGCCAAGATCGCAGGGGAACATATGGCTACACCTTC.

This clone appeared many times. The CDR3 protein is CASSSQGLRNTIYF. CDR3 nucleotides: TGTGCCAGCAGCTCACAGGGGTTAAGGAACACCATATATTTT. The chain employs TRBV5-5 and TRBJ1-3, with 7 bases aligning to TRBD1. Trimming at V came to 3 bases and at J to 7 bases, leaving 7 bases not matched to a gene. The CDR3 has 14 amino acids. The germline V gene encodes CDR1 SGHKS and CDR2 YYEKEE (reference sequence).

Ten or more counts support this clone. This chain links TRBV2 with TRBJ2-3; unclear D gene. Germline-derived CDR1 and CDR2 are SNHLY and FYNNEI. The length of the CDR3 is 12 residues. Trimming left V 6 bases short and J 2 bases short, with 6 bases between. The CDR3 loop is CASREITDTQYF. The CDR3 region has the DNA TGTGCCAGCAGGGAAATCACAGATACGCAGTATTTT.

In the case of this clone: A read error may explain this, as a much larger clone is one base away. The chain carries TRBV20-1 and TRBJ2-7; D remains unclear. CDR1 and CDR2 (germline): DFQATT, SNEGSKA (reference sequence). This CDR3 spans 14 amino acids. CDR3 residues: CSSRDLIPPYEQYF. CDR3 bases: TGCAGTTCTAGAGATCTAATCCCCCCCTACGAGCAGTACTTC.

There are many counts of this clone. The chain joins TRBV11-2 to TRBJ1-4, with D unclear. Germline CDR1 SGHAT, CDR2 FQNNGV. This CDR3 spans 12 amino acids. Trimming took off 5 bases at V and 8 bases at J, with 9 bases between the two ends. CDR3: CASSRVPEKLFF. CDR3 nucleotides: TGTGCCAGCAGCCGTGTACCCGAAAAACTGTTTTTT.

There are many counts of this clone. This specimen includes other DNA sequences encoding the same CDR3. The chain uses TRBV2 and TRBJ1-2; 7 bases map to TRBD1. J was trimmed by 8 bases and V by 7 bases; bases with no gene match: 10. The germline gives CDR1 SNHLY, CDR2 FYNNEI. The CDR3 runs to 13 residues. The CDR3 sequence: CASTLQGMGGYTF. Written as DNA, the CDR3 is TGTGCCAGCACCTTACAGGGGATGGGAGGCTACACCTTC.

This clone was recorded at least ten times. The J gene is TRBJ1-4, the V gene TRBV30, with D possibly being TRBD1 (5 bases). The CDR3 totals 14 residues. V was trimmed by 2 bases and J by 7 bases, leaving 14 bases between them. CDR1 and CDR2 from the germline V gene are GTSNPN and SVGIG (reference sequence). The CDR3 DNA sequence: TGTGCCTGGAGTTCAGGGTCTACAGGTGAAAAACTGTTTTTT. Protein sequence: CAWSSGSTGEKLFF.

In this sample, this clone turned up many times. The CDR3 here is CASSFGTGASYEQYF. CDR3 bases: TGCGCCAGCAGCTTCGGGACAGGGGCCTCCTACGAGCAGTACTTC. V and J are TRBV5-1 and TRBJ2-7; 10 bases are shared with TRBD1. Trimming cost V 2 bases and J 0 bases; bases outside gene matches: 2. Germline V gene data show CDR1 as SGHRS and CDR2 as YFSETQ. The CDR3 is 15 residues long.

For this clone: A read error may explain this, as a much larger clone is one base away. This sequence joins TRBV7-9 and TRBJ1-4; 7 nucleotides agree with TRBD1. The CDR3 contains 14 residues. Germline V lookup: CDR1 SEHNR, CDR2 FQNEAQ (reference sequence). V shed 7 bases and J 5 bases; nucleotides not matched to a gene: 7. The CDR3 bases are TGTGCCAGCATCTCGGGACAGAGGAATGAAAAACTGTTTTTT. Protein product: CASISGQRNEKLFF.

Remarks on this clone: At one end the junction does not follow the germline gene, possibly because of a read error. The CDR3 coding sequence is TGCAGTGCTAGTCCGACTAGCGTGGGGAACACCGGGGAGCTGTCTTTT. This codes for CSASPTSVGNTGELSF. The genes are TRBV20-1 and TRBJ2-2, with 8 bases matching TRBD2. CDR1 DFQATT and CDR2 SNEGSKA come from the germline V gene (reference sequence). This CDR3 comprises 16 residues.

The chain employs TRBV7-8 and TRBJ2-6; a possible D gene is TRBD2 (6 bases). Trimming removed 2 bases at V and 0 bases at J, with 14 bases between. The CDR3 is made up of 18 amino acids. Per germline, CDR1 SGHVS and CDR2 FQNEAQ. The CDR3 is CASSLRGTVSSGANVLTF. The CDR3 DNA reads as TGTGCCAGCAGCTTACGGGGGACTGTGAGCTCTGGGGCCAACGTCCTGACTTTC.

This clone was seen only a few times. It may be a read error: a sequence one base away is much more abundant. The chain employs TRBV7-2 and TRBJ2-1; tentatively, D is TRBD1 (5 bases). This CDR3 contains 12 residues. Per the germline V gene, CDR1 is SGHTA and CDR2 is FQGNSA. The CDR3 reads CASSSPGIGQLF. The DNA for the CDR3 is TGTGCCAGCAGCTCCCCAGGGATAGGGCAGTTATTC.

This clone was counted between two and nine times. This sequence joins TRBV4-1 and TRBJ2-1; 9 nucleotides line up with TRBD1. The germline CDR1 and CDR2 sequences are MGHRA and YSYEKL. The CDR3 sequence is 15 residues long. The J segment lost 2 bases and the V segment lost 3 bases, leaving 2 bases of the junction unmatched. CDR3 sequence reads: CASSQDRGAYNEQFF. The DNA of the CDR3 is TGCGCCAGCAGCCAGGACAGGGGCGCCTACAATGAGCAGTTCTTC.

At least ten counts were recorded for this clone. This same CDR3 is encoded by further DNA sequences in the sample. The chain couples TRBV5-1 to TRBJ1-3; D unclear. The CDR3 has 14 amino acids. V was clipped by 5 bases and J by 4 bases, with 13 bases between them. The germline V gene encodes CDR1 SGHRS and CDR2 YFSETQ. CDR3 bases: TGCGCCAGCAGTCCACTCTCCGGGGGAAACACCATATATTTT. Its protein is CASSPLSGGNTIYF.

This clone was counted at least ten times. J is TRBJ2-1 and V is TRBV7-2; 7 nucleotides line up with TRBD1. The CDR3 is 13 amino acids. From germline, CDR1 is SGHTA and CDR2 FQGNSA. J gave up 8 bases and V 3 bases, and 4 bases lay outside the gene matches. CDR3 sequence reads: CASSLEQGHEQFF. The CDR3 DNA reads as TGTGCCAGCAGCTTGGAACAGGGGCATGAGCAGTTCTTC.

This clone was recorded at least ten times. The chain uses TRBV27 and TRBJ1-2, with unresolved D. This CDR3 spans 13 amino acids. With 1 base removed from V and 2 bases from J, the gap between germline ends came to 5 bases. Germline assignment: CDR1 MNHEY and CDR2 SMNVEV (reference sequence). The CDR3 loop reads CASSLWANYGYTF. The CDR3 DNA follows: TGTGCCAGCAGTTTATGGGCAAACTATGGCTACACCTTC.

This clone came up a few times. The chain recombines TRBV5-5 with TRBJ2-1, with D possibly matching TRBD1 (6 bases). Per the germline V gene, CDR1 is SGHKS and CDR2 is YYEKEE (reference sequence). Trimming pared 4 bases from V and 4 bases from J, leaving 15 bases between. The CDR3 totals 15 residues. The CDR3 spells CASSTGHHIYNEQFF. CDR3 nucleotides: TGTGCCAGCAGCACGGGACACCATATTTACAATGAGCAGTTCTTC.